One and the same sample provided the 29 T cell receptor beta chains below, sequenced in a study of blood T cell repertoires in COVID-19. Produced via immunoSEQ multiplex PCR; TCRdb's table is partial and in-frame only. The sample includes 19,000 or so clones, over 75% of them seen just once. Sequenced input: peripheral blood. The receptor set was obtained from a man older than 75 with acute or convalescent COVID-19.

The rearrangement joins TRBV10-3 to TRBJ1-2; D gene uncertain. This CDR3 spans 13 amino acids. Trimming removed 2 bases at V and 5 bases at J, with 9 bases between. Germline V gives CDR1 ENHRY, CDR2 SYGVKD. Written as DNA, the CDR3 is TGTGCCATCAGTGAGGGGAGGGAATATGGCTACACCTTC. It is translated as CAISEGREYGYTF.

V and J are TRBV5-6 and TRBJ1-6; 7 nucleotides agree with TRBD1. Germline lookup yields CDR1 SGHDT and CDR2 YYEEEE. The ends lost 3 bases at V and 7 bases at J; junction bases unmatched: 4. The CDR3 totals 14 residues. CDR3 nucleotide sequence: TGTGCCAGCAGCTGGACAGGTGCGAATTCACCCCTCCACTTT. Translating gives CASSWTGANSPLHF.

This sequence joins TRBV7-9 and TRBJ1-6, with TRBD1 as a possible D gene (6 bases). V was clipped by 1 base and J by 6 bases, with 10 bases between them. This CDR3 has 15 amino acids. Germline CDR1 is SEHNR and CDR2 is FQNEAQ (reference sequence). This CDR3 reads CASSLVGGGNSPLHF. The CDR3, as DNA: TGTGCCAGCAGCTTAGTAGGGGGTGGTAATTCACCCCTCCACTTT.

The chain combines TRBV3-1 (or the pseudogene TRBV3-2) with TRBJ2-1, with 13 bases that match TRBD2. This CDR3 is 15 amino acids long. The germline CDR1 and CDR2 sequences are LGHDT and YNNKEL (reference sequence). V trimming: 3 bases; J trimming: 8 bases; junction bases outside the gene matches: 4. DNA of the CDR3: TGTGCCAGCAGCCACGGGACTAGCGGGGACCATGAGCAGTTCTTC. Amino acid sequence: CASSHGTSGDHEQFF.

The chain couples TRBV12-3 or TRBV12-4 to TRBJ2-7; D is perhaps TRBD2 (5 bases). CDR3 length: 13 residues. Deletions cut 2 bases from V and 5 bases from J, with 10 bases between. The CDR3 sequence is CASSLIAADEQYF. The CDR3 DNA is TGTGCCAGCAGTTTAATAGCAGCGGACGAGCAGTACTTC.

The chain has TRBV5-1 and TRBJ1-1; D remains unclear. The CDR3 contains 15 residues. The germline CDR1 and CDR2 sequences are SGHRS and YFSETQ. The V and J ends lost 0 bases and 1 base respectively, with 10 bases between them. Here the CDR3 DNA reads TGCGCCAGCAGCTTGGGGATCGGGGAGAACACTGAAGCTTTCTTT. This encodes CASSLGIGENTEAFF.

This chain uses TRBV30 with TRBJ1-1, with 8 bases aligning to TRBD1. Germline assignment: CDR1 GTSNPN and CDR2 SVGIG (reference sequence). The CDR3 has 14 residues. J was trimmed by 1 base and V by 5 bases; bases with no gene match: 6. CDR3: CAWDRGNPNTEAFF. CDR3 nucleotides: TGTGCCTGGGACAGGGGCAACCCGAACACTGAAGCTTTCTTT. Complete variable domain (other parts from reference TRBV30 and TRBJ1-1): SQTIHQWPATLVQPVGSPLSLECTVEGTSNPNLYWYRQAAGRGLQLLFYSVGIGQISSEVPQNLSASRPQDRQFILSSKKLLLSDSGFYLCAWDRGNPNTEAFFGQGTRLTVV.

This clone has only a few counts. The V gene is TRBV7-2, the J gene TRBJ2-2; TRBD1 matches 8 bases. This CDR3 has 15 amino acids. Germline V CDR1 and CDR2: SGHTA, FQGNSA. The junction had 5 bases not matched to a gene; V was cut back by 1 base and J by 7 bases. The CDR3 loop reads CASSLVGTGNGELFF. CDR3 in DNA: TGTGCCAGCAGCTTAGTTGGGACAGGAAACGGGGAGCTGTTTTTT.

V and J are TRBV4-1 and TRBJ1-6; D is possibly TRBD1 (6 bases). Trimming stripped 8 bases from V and 4 bases from J, with 18 bases between. Germline V gene data show CDR1 as MGHRA and CDR2 as YSYEKL. CDR3 length: 16 amino acids. The DNA for the CDR3 is TGCGCCAGCTCGGAGCCTTCAACAGGGTATAATTCACCCCTCCACTTT. Its translation is CASSEPSTGYNSPLHF.

The gene calls are TRBV28 and TRBJ1-2; D unresolved. The V end lost 3 bases, the J end lost 8 bases, and 7 bases lay between the germline ends. CDR1 and CDR2 from the germline V gene are MDHEN and SYDVKM. The CDR3 covers 11 residues. The CDR3 sequence: CASSLTQGYTF. CDR3 DNA sequence: TGTGCCAGCAGTTTGACACAAGGCTACACCTTC.

J is TRBJ2-7 and V is TRBV7-2, with 10 nucleotides matching TRBD2. V shed 2 bases and J 5 bases; nucleotides not matched to a gene: 6. CDR3 length: 15 amino acids. Germline-derived CDR1 and CDR2 are SGHTA and FQGNSA. In DNA, the CDR3 is TGTGCCAGCAGCTTATCAGCGGGGGGGCGGAACGAGCAGTACTTC. Translated: CASSLSAGGRNEQYF.

The J gene is TRBJ1-2, the V gene TRBV6-5, with 10 positions matching TRBD1. Unmatched junction bases numbered 7, after V lost 5 bases and J lost 7 bases. CDR1 MNHEY and CDR2 SVGAGI come from the germline V gene. CDR3 size: 14 residues. CDR3 DNA: TGTGCCAGCAGTCCCGCGGGACAGGGGATTGGCTACACCTTC. Translated: CASSPAGQGIGYTF.

This chain's CDR3 is CASSLKGLRAFF. The CDR3 region has the DNA TGTGCCAGCAGCTTAAAAGGACTTCGAGCTTTCTTT. This chain joins TRBV11-2 and TRBJ1-1; no clear D gene. The CDR3 contains 12 residues. Looked up from germline, CDR1 is SGHAT and CDR2 is FQNNGV. The germline V and J ends were trimmed by 2 bases and 10 bases, with 11 bases remaining between them. The whole variable domain, remainder taken from reference TRBV11-2 and TRBJ1-1, is EAGVAQSPRYKIIEKRQSVAFWCNPISGHATLYWYQQILGQGPKLLIQFQNNGVVDDSQLPKDRFSAERLKGVDSTLKIQPAKLEDSAVYLCASSLKGLRAFFGQGTRLTVV.

This chain connects TRBV9 to TRBJ1-1; the match to TRBD1 covers 7 bases. Per the germline V gene, CDR1 is SGDLS and CDR2 is YYNGEE. This CDR3 contains 14 residues. The V gene end was trimmed by 4 bases and the J gene end by 1 base; junction bases not matched to a gene: 4. CDR3 nucleotide sequence: TGTGCCAGCAGCCATACAGGGGAGAACACTGAAGCTTTCTTT. Its protein product is CASSHTGENTEAFF.

The genes are TRBV7-2 and TRBJ2-7, with unresolved D. Germline CDR1 reads SGHTA; CDR2 reads FQGNSA. There are 13 residues in the CDR3. Trimming took off 4 bases at V and 6 bases at J, with 13 bases between the two ends. For the CDR3, the DNA is TGTGCCAGCAGCTCGCCCGTAGTAAGCGAGCAGTACTTC. Its translation is CASSSPVVSEQYF.

This clone was observed once. The chain has TRBV6-1 and TRBJ1-4; D not resolved. Per germline, CDR1 MNHNS and CDR2 SASEGT. The CDR3 extends over 13 amino acids. V lost 5 bases and J lost 4, with 8 bases in between. The CDR3 here is CASSLDYNEKLFF. CDR3 in DNA: TGTGCCAGCAGTCTGGACTATAATGAAAAACTGTTTTTT.

The chain combines TRBV27 with TRBJ2-3; D is perhaps TRBD2 (6 bases). V shed 4 bases and J shed 4 bases, with 18 bases lying between them. Germline assignment: CDR1 MNHEY and CDR2 SMNVEV (reference sequence). The CDR3 length is 16 residues. As DNA, the CDR3 is TGTGCCAGCAGTTCCCGGGGGAGGTGGATGGCAGATACGCAGTATTTT. Protein sequence: CASSSRGRWMADTQYF.

This chain joins TRBV9 and TRBJ2-5; TRBD1 matches 9 bases. The trim removed 4 bases at V and 5 bases at J, leaving 6 bases unmatched. Germline V gives CDR1 SGDLS, CDR2 YYNGEE. The CDR3 contains 14 residues. This CDR3 is CASSPGTGLETQYF. The CDR3 DNA reads as TGTGCCAGCAGCCCCGGGACAGGGTTGGAGACCCAGTACTTC.

This clone was seen only a few times. The chain joins TRBV27 to TRBJ1-2; D not resolved. V was shortened by 6 bases and J by 1 base, with 9 bases between the two germline ends. Germline CDR1 and CDR2: MNHEY and SMNVEV (reference sequence). CDR3 length: 13 residues. In nucleotides, the CDR3 is TGTGCCAGCAGGGAGGCATTTAACTATGGCTACACCTTC. Translation: CASREAFNYGYTF.

This clone has only one observation. The chain links TRBV5-1 to TRBJ1-1; D remains unclear. V was pared by 1 base and J by 1 base, with 8 bases between. CDR3 size: 14 residues. Germline V gives CDR1 SGHRS, CDR2 YFSETQ. The CDR3 spells CASSLPGKNTEAFF. CDR3 in DNA: TGCGCCAGCAGCTTGCCGGGGAAGAACACTGAAGCTTTCTTT.

The gene calls are TRBV2 and TRBJ2-3; the D gene is possibly TRBD1 (5 bases). Germline V gene sequence: CDR1 SNHLY, CDR2 FYNNEI. V shed 3 bases and J shed 0 bases, with 19 bases lying between them. The CDR3 is 18 residues long. CDR3 in amino acids: CASSEGKAQVQSTDTQYF. The CDR3 bases are TGTGCCAGCAGTGAGGGGAAGGCACAGGTACAAAGCACAGATACGCAGTATTTT.

This chain uses TRBV19 with TRBJ1-2; D is perhaps TRBD1 (6 bases). V was trimmed by 5 bases and J by 4 bases, leaving 11 bases between them. This CDR3 has 13 amino acids. In germline, CDR1 is LNHDA, CDR2 SQIVND (reference sequence). DNA for the CDR3: TGTGCCAGTAGTGCCGAGACAGGCTATGGCTACACCTTC. This sequence encodes CASSAETGYGYTF.

The chain is built from TRBV9 and TRBJ1-6; the D gene is possibly TRBD1 (5 bases). The CDR3 length is 15 residues. The germline V gene has CDR1 SGDLS and CDR2 YYNGEE. V lost 3 bases and J 7 bases, leaving 14 bases between the germline ends. CDR3 sequence: CASSGVPGLNSPLHF. Here the CDR3 DNA reads TGTGCCAGCAGCGGCGTACCGGGACTAAATTCACCCCTCCACTTT.

This chain joins TRBV6-1 and TRBJ1-1, with D hard to call. V lost 3 bases and J lost 1, with 12 bases in between. CDR1 and CDR2 from the germline V gene are MNHNS and SASEGT. The CDR3 has 15 amino acids. CDR3 sequence reads: CASSDRRQENTEAFF. The DNA for the CDR3 is TGTGCCAGCAGTGACCGTAGGCAGGAGAACACTGAAGCTTTCTTT.

The V and J genes are TRBV28 and TRBJ1-1, with TRBD1 identical over 11 bases. The CDR3 loop spans 13 amino acids. CDR1 MDHEN and CDR2 SYDVKM come from the germline V gene. J was trimmed by 11 bases and V by 6 bases; bases with no gene match: 8. CDR3 coding DNA: TGTGCCAGCAGAACCGGGACAGGGGGGTGGGCTTTCTTT. It yields the protein CASRTGTGGWAFF.

This chain uses TRBV20-1 with TRBJ2-1; tentatively, D is TRBD2 (5 bases). Trimming stripped 4 bases from V and 9 bases from J, with 10 bases between. CDR1 and CDR2 (germline): DFQATT, SNEGSKA (reference sequence). The CDR3 covers 11 residues. In nucleotides, the CDR3 is TGCAGTGCTATGTGGAGGCCTGAGCAGTTCTTC. Its protein product is CSAMWRPEQFF.

This clone is classed as medium-sized. The chain couples TRBV28 to TRBJ2-1; TRBD1 aligns across 8 bases. Germline V gene sequence: CDR1 MDHEN, CDR2 SYDVKM. The CDR3 runs to 17 residues. V shed 6 bases, J shed 1 base, and the junction held 11 bases outside the gene matches. The CDR3 reads CASSPLTQGVSYNEQFF. DNA for the CDR3: TGTGCCAGCAGCCCACTGACACAGGGGGTATCCTACAATGAGCAGTTCTTC. Using reference TRBV28 and TRBJ2-1 for the parts outside the CDR3, the full variable domain is DVKVTQSSRYLVKRTGEKVFLECVQDMDHENMFWYRQDPGLGLRLIYFSYDVKMKEKGDIPEGYSVSREKKERFSLILESASTNQTSMYLCASSPLTQGVSYNEQFFGPGTRLTVL.

This clone was picked up a small number of times. This chain connects TRBV15 to TRBJ1-6; maybe TRBD1 (5 bases). Deletions cut 0 bases from V and 0 bases from J, with 15 bases between. There are 19 residues in the CDR3. From germline, CDR1 is LNHNV and CDR2 YYDKDF (reference sequence). CDR3 region: CATSRDQGARNSYNSPLHF. The CDR3 DNA follows: TGTGCCACCAGCAGAGATCAAGGGGCAAGGAACTCCTATAATTCACCCCTCCACTTT. The full variable domain, rest sourced from reference TRBV15 and TRBJ1-6, is DAMVIQNPRYQVTQFGKPVTLSCSQTLNHNVMYWYQQKSSQAPKLLFHYYDKDFNNEADTPDNFQSRRPNTSFCFLDIRSPGLGDTAMYLCATSRDQGARNSYNSPLHFGNGTRLTVT.

The chain joins TRBV28 to TRBJ1-2; possibly TRBD1 for D (6 bases). Germline lookup yields CDR1 MDHEN and CDR2 SYDVKM. The CDR3 contains 14 residues. Trimming shortened V by 2 bases and J by 5 bases, and 12 bases separated the two germline ends. CDR3 bases: TGTGCCAGCAGTTTAGGGGGCAGCTATTATGGCTACACCTTC. It is translated as CASSLGGSYYGYTF.